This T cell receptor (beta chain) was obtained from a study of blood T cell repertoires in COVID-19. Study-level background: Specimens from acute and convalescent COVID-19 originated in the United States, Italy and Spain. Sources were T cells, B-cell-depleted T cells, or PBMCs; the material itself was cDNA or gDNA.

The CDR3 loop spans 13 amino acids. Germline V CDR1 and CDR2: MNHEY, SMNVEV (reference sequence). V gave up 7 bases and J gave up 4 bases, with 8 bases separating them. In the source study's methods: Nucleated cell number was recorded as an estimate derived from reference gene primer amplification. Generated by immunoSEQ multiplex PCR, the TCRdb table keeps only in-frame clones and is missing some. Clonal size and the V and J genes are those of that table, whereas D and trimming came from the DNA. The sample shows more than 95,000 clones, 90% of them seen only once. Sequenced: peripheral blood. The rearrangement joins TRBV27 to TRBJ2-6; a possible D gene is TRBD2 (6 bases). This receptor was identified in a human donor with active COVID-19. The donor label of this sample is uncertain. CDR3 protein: CASKTSGANVLTF. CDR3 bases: TGTGCCAGCAAAACTAGCGGGGCCAACGTCCTGACTTTC.